This is a list of T cell receptor beta chains from one sample in a study of blood T cell repertoires in COVID-19. The assay was immunoSEQ multiplex PCR, and TCRdb's table has in-frame clones only and misses some. The sample yields around 270,000 clones, around 87% seen once. The sequenced sample consisted of peripheral blood. Receptors originate from a woman aged 45 to 65 with acute or convalescent COVID-19. The CDR3 runs from the conserved cysteine through the conserved F or W. D genes are given only for firm matches. Clone size, where shown, is once, few, many, or a class for clones that have expanded.

TRBJ2-7,few,TRBV27,TRBD2,CASRGSLAGHYEQYF,TGTGCCAGCAGGGGGAGTCTAGCGGGCCACTACGAGCAGTACTTC
TRBJ2-7,-,TRBV12-3/TRBV12-4,-,CASTSPPLEQYF,TGTGCCAGCACCTCCCCTCCCCTCGAGCAGTACTTC
TRBJ1-4,once,TRBV5-1,TRBD1,CASSPGQGELFF,TGCGCCAGCAGCCCCGGACAGGGAGAACTGTTTTTT
TRBJ1-6,once,TRBV4-2,TRBD1,CASSQDSGGEGYSPLHF,TGTGCCAGCAGCCAAGATTCAGGGGGCGAAGGTTATTCACCCCTCCACTTT
TRBJ2-2,-,TRBV20-1,TRBD1,CSASRGPNTGELFF,TGCAGTGCTAGTAGGGGGCCAAACACCGGGGAGCTGTTTTTT
TRBJ2-5,-,TRBV7-2,TRBD2,CASSHELAEETQYF,TGTGCCAGCAGCCACGAACTAGCGGAAGAGACCCAGTACTTC
TRBJ1-6,-,TRBV6-5,-,CASSPVVAPYSPLHF,TGTGCCAGCAGCCCGGTCGTCGCCCCCTATTCACCCCTCCACTTT
TRBJ1-2,once,TRBV24-1,-,CATCDMQGRGYTF,TGTGCCACCTGCGACATGCAGGGTCGTGGCTACACCTTC
TRBJ2-5,-,TRBV5-6,-,CASNYYRGGAETQYF,TGTGCCAGCAACTACTACAGGGGGGGTGCGGAGACCCAGTACTTC
TRBJ1-1,-,TRBV5-1,-,CASSLVVGQNTEAFF,TGCGCCAGCAGCTTGGTCGTGGGGCAGAACACTGAAGCTTTCTTT
TRBJ2-1,-,TRBV5-6,-,CASSFGRNEQFF,TGTGCCAGCAGCTTTGGGAGGAATGAGCAGTTCTTC
TRBJ2-5,-,TRBV19,TRBD2,CASSQRGRGDQETQYF,TGTGCCAGTAGTCAGCGGGGGAGGGGCGATCAAGAGACCCAGTACTTC
TRBJ2-3,-,TRBV6-6,TRBD2,CASSPRVAGGNTQYF,TGTGCCAGCAGCCCCCGGGTCGCGGGAGGTAATACGCAGTATTTT
TRBJ2-7,-,TRBV7-2,TRBD2,CASSLGGSGSYEQYF,TGTGCCAGCAGCTTAGGTGGTAGCGGGAGCTACGAGCAGTACTTC
TRBJ2-1,-,TRBV9,TRBD2,CASSTRLAGDNEQFF,TGTGCCAGCAGCACGAGACTAGCGGGAGACAATGAGCAGTTCTTC
TRBJ1-5,-,TRBV18,-,CASSPGTPRQPQHF,TGTGCCAGCTCACCCGGGACACCTCGCCAGCCCCAGCATTTT
TRBJ1-5,-,TRBV10-1,TRBD1,CARKQGSGQPQHF,TGCGCCAGGAAACAGGGGAGCGGGCAGCCCCAGCATTTT
TRBJ1-2,-,TRBV27,-,CARVSGGGVEVPNYGYTF,TGTGCCAGGGTTTCGGGAGGGGGGGTGGAGGTCCCTAACTATGGCTACACCTTC
TRBJ2-7,once,TRBV28,TRBD1,CASSSTGNRLYEQYF,TGTGCCAGCAGTTCGACAGGGAACAGGTTATACGAGCAGTACTTC
TRBJ1-5,few,TRBV19,-,CASSFPNAPQHF,TGTGCCAGTAGTTTCCCTAACGCGCCCCAGCATTTT
TRBJ1-4,-,TRBV28,TRBD1,CASSKQGLNEKLFF,TGTGCCAGCAGTAAACAGGGGCTTAATGAAAAACTGTTTTTT
TRBJ2-7,-,TRBV7-9,TRBD1,CASSLVGTGENEQYF,TGTGCCAGCAGCTTAGTCGGGACAGGGGAGAACGAGCAGTACTTC